This T cell receptor (beta chain) was documented in a study of beta chain features in type 1 diabetes. The CDR3 runs to 17 residues. CDR1 and CDR2 (germline): MNHNS, SASEGT. Trimming took 3 bases from V and 8 from J; bases not matched to a gene: 9. Isolated RNA was reverse transcribed in full, so expressed TCRB transcripts were sequenced. This table comes from immunoSEQ multiplex PCR, and its TCRdb copy is limited to in-frame clones, with some not included. This table holds more than 95,000 clones, roughly 28% found once. Worth noting for this clone: Its antigen is not identified.

Overall study results and limits: Highly expressing activated T cells could be over-counted with a cDNA template. Moderately but significantly shorter TCRB CDR3s were found in Type 1 diabetes patients in all four CD4+ subsets.

This TCR was recovered from a young woman with type 1 diabetes. Input material: central memory CD4+ T cells from blood. The rearrangement links TRBV6-1 to TRBJ2-1, with 14 bases aligning to TRBD2. The CDR3 loop is CASSDPGTSGSLDEQFF. The CDR3 DNA follows: TGTGCCAGCAGTGATCCCGGGACTAGCGGGAGTCTCGATGAGCAGTTCTTC.